Shown below are 23 T cell receptor beta chains from a single sample sequenced in a study of cytomegalovirus exposure and HLA in healthy donors. The PCR contained 60 Vbeta and 13 Jbeta primers. Produced via immunoSEQ multiplex PCR; TCRdb's table is partial and in-frame only. The sample shows 120,000 or so clones, 70% to 85% of them seen only once. The sequenced sample was PBMCs. The receptors were sampled from a woman between 50 and 59 years old in good health and CMV-seronegative.

The chain is built from TRBV19 and TRBJ2-5, with TRBD2 matching over 10 bases. CDR3 length: 16 amino acids. Per germline, CDR1 LNHDA and CDR2 SQIVND (reference sequence). V dropped 5 bases and J dropped 4; count of bases not matched to a gene: 10. CDR3 sequence reads: CASSATSGLRSETQYF. DNA of the CDR3: TGTGCCAGTAGTGCGACTAGCGGGTTAAGATCAGAGACCCAGTACTTC. Together with reference TRBV19 and TRBJ2-5, the CDR3 gives the full variable domain: DGGITQSPKYLFRKEGQNVTLSCEQNLNHDAMYWYRQDPGQGLRLIYYSQIVNDFQKGDIAEGYSVSREKKESFPLTVTSAQKNPTAFYLCASSATSGLRSETQYFGPGTRLLVL.

The chain is built from TRBV23-1 and TRBJ1-2; possibly TRBD1 for D (5 bases). TRBV23-1 is an ORF; its function is uncertain. This CDR3 spans 15 amino acids. Trimming took off 11 bases at V and 0 bases at J, with 19 bases between the two ends. CDR3 bases: TGCGCCGTACACGTAGGGGTAACCGCTAACTATGGCTACACCTTC. It specifies CAVHVGVTANYGYTF.

V usage is TRBV21-1 and J usage is TRBJ2-7; the DNA was not used to check the table's D call, TRBD1. TRBV21-1 counts as a pseudogene. This CDR3 has 14 amino acids. CDR3 DNA: TGTGCCAGCAGCCACAGGGTTAAGGATGACGAGCAGTACTTC. Translation gives CASSHRVKDDEQYF.

V is TRBV9 and J is TRBJ2-3, with 11 bases lining up with TRBD2. This CDR3 comprises 17 residues. J gave up 1 base and V 4 bases, and 8 bases lay outside the gene matches. CDR1 SGDLS and CDR2 YYNGEE come from the germline V gene. CDR3 sequence (DNA): TGTGCCAGCAGCAGTACCGGGACTAGCGGAGGCACAGATACGCAGTATTTT. Its translation is CASSSTGTSGGTDTQYF.

V is TRBV30 and J is TRBJ2-7; 8 nucleotides align to TRBD1. The ends lost 5 bases at V and 4 bases at J; junction bases unmatched: 4. CDR1 is GTSNPN, CDR2 SVGIG, per germline (reference sequence). The CDR3 extends over 12 amino acids. The CDR3 spells CAWGQGGYEQYF. CDR3 nucleotides: TGTGCCTGGGGACAGGGCGGATACGAGCAGTACTTC.

This rearrangement joins TRBV28 to TRBJ2-3; D gene unclear. The CDR3 extends over 14 amino acids. Per the germline V gene, CDR1 is MDHEN and CDR2 is SYDVKM. Trimming took 4 bases from V and 2 from J, leaving 10 bases between them. In nucleotides, the CDR3 is TGTGCCAGCAGTTACCGACTCCTCACAGATACGCAGTATTTT. It translates to CASSYRLLTDTQYF. The complete variable domain, with remaining parts taken from reference TRBV28 and TRBJ2-3, reads DVKVTQSSRYLVKRTGEKVFLECVQDMDHENMFWYRQDPGLGLRLIYFSYDVKMKEKGDIPEGYSVSREKKERFSLILESASTNQTSMYLCASSYRLLTDTQYFGPGTRLTVL.

This rearrangement joins TRBV28 to TRBJ1-2; TRBD1 matches 8 bases. Trimming at V came to 8 bases and at J to 7 bases, leaving 6 bases not matched to a gene. This CDR3 spans 12 amino acids. The V gene's germline CDR1 is MDHEN and CDR2 SYDVKM. CDR3 region: CASFRGQGGYTF. Written as DNA, the CDR3 is TGTGCCAGCTTCAGGGGGCAGGGTGGCTACACCTTC.

The chain links TRBV27 to TRBJ2-3, with unresolved D. Germline-derived CDR1 and CDR2 are MNHEY and SMNVEV (reference sequence). The V gene lost 7 bases and the J gene lost 2 bases, with 19 bases spanning the gap. The CDR3 is made up of 16 amino acids. CDR3 bases: TGTGCCAGCAACCTTGAGTACGGCGGCTCCACAGATACGCAGTATTTT. Its translation: CASNLEYGGSTDTQYF.

CDR3 DNA: TGCAGCGTTGCGGACAGGATAGGGGAAAAACTGTTTTTT. Translated: CSVADRIGEKLFF. The rearrangement uses TRBV29-1 and TRBJ1-4; 7 positions match TRBD1. Germline assignment: CDR1 SQVTM and CDR2 ANQGSEA. This CDR3 region has 13 residues. Trimming at V came to 4 bases and at J to 8 bases, leaving 7 bases not matched to a gene.

The chain is built from TRBV4-1 and TRBJ2-3; the match to TRBD1 covers 8 bases. This CDR3 spans 18 amino acids. Germline trimming cut 0 bases from V and 5 bases from J; bases unmatched to any gene: 13. Germline CDR1 MGHRA, CDR2 YSYEKL. The CDR3 bases are TGCGCCAGCAGCCAAGAAGGAGAACCGGGACAGGTTTTAGATACGCAGTATTTT. Its translation is CASSQEGEPGQVLDTQYF.

This chain uses TRBV19 with TRBJ2-7; 9 bases are shared with TRBD1. V lost 0 bases and J lost 3; bases outside the gene matches: 3. Germline V CDR1 and CDR2: LNHDA, SQIVND (reference sequence). The CDR3 consists of 15 residues. Written as DNA, the CDR3 is TGTGCCAGTAGTATAGACACAGGGGGCTTCTACGAGCAGTACTTC. Translation gives CASSIDTGGFYEQYF.

This clone has just a few counts. The chain recombines TRBV4-3 with TRBJ1-1; tentatively, D is TRBD1 (5 bases). V was shortened by 1 base and J by 1 base, with 7 bases between the two germline ends. This CDR3 is 14 amino acids long. The germline gives CDR1 LGHNA, CDR2 YSLEER. This chain's CDR3 is CASSQGQRNTEAFF. Here the CDR3 DNA reads TGCGCCAGCAGCCAAGGACAGAGGAACACTGAAGCTTTCTTT.

This clone was recorded a few times. The J gene is TRBJ2-5, the V gene TRBV5-8; 8 bases line up with TRBD1. Germline CDR1 reads SGHTS; CDR2 reads YDEGEE. The J segment lost 11 bases and the V segment lost 7 bases, leaving 16 bases of the junction unmatched. The CDR3 loop spans 14 amino acids. The CDR3 sequence: CASASGQGQPKQYF. Written as DNA, the CDR3 is TGTGCCAGCGCAAGTGGACAGGGACAACCGAAGCAGTACTTC.

This chain joins TRBV13 and TRBJ2-5; D might be TRBD2 (6 bases). Germline-derived CDR1 and CDR2 are PRHDT and FYEKMQ (reference sequence). V lost 0 bases and J lost 2, with 34 bases in between. The CDR3 is 23 residues long. This CDR3 reads CASSLGSWDLGPTPGLRQETQYF. CDR3 bases: TGTGCCAGCAGCTTAGGATCTTGGGATCTTGGGCCTACACCGGGACTCCGACAAGAGACCCAGTACTTC.

The chain employs TRBV7-9 and TRBJ1-4; D perhaps matches TRBD1 (5 bases). This CDR3 contains 17 residues. Per germline, CDR1 SEHNR and CDR2 FQNEAQ (reference sequence). V gave up 1 base and J gave up 4 bases, with 16 bases separating them. CDR3 in amino acids: CASSLGGTLYVNEKLFF. The CDR3 nucleotides are TGTGCCAGCAGCTTAGGCGGGACCCTCTATGTTAATGAAAAACTGTTTTTT.

The chain combines TRBV25-1 with TRBJ1-4, with 7 nucleotides matching TRBD1. V was clipped by 3 bases and J by 3 bases; unmatched bases: 4. The CDR3 covers 15 residues. Germline V gives CDR1 MGHDK, CDR2 SYGVNS. The CDR3, as DNA: TGTGCCAGCAGTGAGAGGGGGCTGGCTAATGAAAAACTGTTTTTT. This gives the protein CASSERGLANEKLFF.

The chain links TRBV29-1 to TRBJ2-3, with a tentative D call TRBD2 (6 bases). CDR1 is SQVTM, CDR2 ANQGSEA, per germline. The CDR3 spans 13 residues. Between the trimmed V and J ends, which lost 4 bases and 6 bases, there was a span of 14 bases. CDR3 sequence reads: CSVGLTSSDTQYF. DNA for the CDR3: TGCAGCGTTGGGCTGACTAGTTCGGATACGCAGTATTTT.

The chain couples TRBV5-8 to TRBJ2-3; TRBD1 agrees at 10 bases. The CDR3 has 15 amino acids. CDR1 and CDR2 (germline): SGHTS, YDEGEE. Germline trimming cut 3 bases from V and 2 bases from J; bases unmatched to any gene: 3. The CDR3 sequence: CASSWGTGDTDTQYF. The CDR3 nucleotides are TGTGCCAGCAGCTGGGGGACAGGGGACACAGATACGCAGTATTTT.

This clone has just one count. V gene TRBV6-5 combines with J gene TRBJ2-7; 8 nucleotides line up with TRBD1. V dropped 0 bases and J dropped 2; count of bases not matched to a gene: 0. The V gene's germline CDR1 is MNHEY and CDR2 SVGAGI. The CDR3 covers 14 residues. The CDR3 coding sequence is TGTGCCAGCAGTTACTCGGACAGGGCCTACGAGCAGTACTTC. Amino acid sequence: CASSYSDRAYEQYF.

V is TRBV30 and J is TRBJ2-2; no clear D gene. Deletions cut 3 bases from V and 0 bases from J, with 17 bases between. Germline values: CDR1 GTSNPN, CDR2 SVGIG (reference sequence). The CDR3 consists of 17 residues. The DNA of the CDR3 is TGTGCCTGGAGCGGAGTCCTAGTAACCACGAACACCGGGGAGCTGTTTTTT. Its protein product is CAWSGVLVTTNTGELFF.

The chain has TRBV4-3 and TRBJ2-5; TRBD2 matches at 9 bases. The CDR3 runs to 15 residues. The V gene end was trimmed by 3 bases and the J gene end by 4 bases; junction bases not matched to a gene: 6. Germline-derived CDR1 and CDR2 are LGHNA and YSLEER. DNA for the CDR3: TGCGCCAGCAGCCAGGTAGCGGGAGAGGGAGAGACCCAGTACTTC. Amino acids: CASSQVAGEGETQYF.

The chain employs TRBV7-6 and TRBJ1-1; TRBD1 is a possible D gene (5 bases). Germline loops: CDR1 SGHVS, CDR2 FNYEAQ. V was shortened by 6 bases and J by 2 bases, with 10 bases between the two germline ends. This CDR3 has 13 residues. The CDR3 nucleotides read TGTGCCAGCAGTCAGGACACCAACACTGAAGCTTTCTTT. Amino acid sequence: CASSQDTNTEAFF.

The genes are TRBV7-8 and TRBJ2-1; 11 bases align to TRBD2. Trimming took 1 base from V and 4 from J; bases not matched to a gene: 9. Germline V lookup: CDR1 SGHVS, CDR2 FQNEAQ. The CDR3 length is 18 residues. The CDR3 DNA follows: TGTGCCAGCAGCTTAGAAGGTAGCGGGAGGGCCTGGTACAATGAGCAGTTCTTC. The encoded protein is CASSLEGSGRAWYNEQFF.